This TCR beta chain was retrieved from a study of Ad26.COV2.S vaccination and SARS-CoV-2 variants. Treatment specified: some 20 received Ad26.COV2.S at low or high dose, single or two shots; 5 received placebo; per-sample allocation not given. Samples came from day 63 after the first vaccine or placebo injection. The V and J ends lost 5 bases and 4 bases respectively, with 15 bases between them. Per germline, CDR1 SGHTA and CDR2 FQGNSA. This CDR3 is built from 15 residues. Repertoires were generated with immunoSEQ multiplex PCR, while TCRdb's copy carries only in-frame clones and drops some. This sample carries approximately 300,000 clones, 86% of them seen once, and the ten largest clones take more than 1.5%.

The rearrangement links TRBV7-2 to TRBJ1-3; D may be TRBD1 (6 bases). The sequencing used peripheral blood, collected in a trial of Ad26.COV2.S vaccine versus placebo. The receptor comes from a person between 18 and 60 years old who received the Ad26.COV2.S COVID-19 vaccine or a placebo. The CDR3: CASSPRAGVGNTIYF. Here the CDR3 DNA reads TGTGCCAGCAGCCCCCGGGCAGGGGTCGGAAACACCATATATTTT.